Here is one T cell receptor beta chain with its context. The data are from a study of cytomegalovirus exposure and HLA in healthy donors. V lost 10 bases, J lost 4 bases, and 4 bases stayed unmatched. The CDR3 has 12 amino acids. CDR1 LNHDA and CDR2 SQIVND come from the germline V gene (reference sequence). PCR used 60 Vbeta primers and 13 Jbeta primers. The data were produced by immunoSEQ multiplex PCR, yet TCRdb's version contains in-frame clones alone and is incomplete. Of a few hundred thousand clones listed, 83% were seen once; the top ten hold over 1.1%. The receptor was isolated from a girl aged 5 to 17 in good health and CMV-seronegative. Specimen: PBMCs. The rearrangement links TRBV19 to TRBJ1-5; TRBD1 agrees at 7 bases. The CDR3 nucleotides read TGTGCCATCCAACAGGGGAATCAGCCCCAGCATTTT. Protein: CAIQQGNQPQHF.